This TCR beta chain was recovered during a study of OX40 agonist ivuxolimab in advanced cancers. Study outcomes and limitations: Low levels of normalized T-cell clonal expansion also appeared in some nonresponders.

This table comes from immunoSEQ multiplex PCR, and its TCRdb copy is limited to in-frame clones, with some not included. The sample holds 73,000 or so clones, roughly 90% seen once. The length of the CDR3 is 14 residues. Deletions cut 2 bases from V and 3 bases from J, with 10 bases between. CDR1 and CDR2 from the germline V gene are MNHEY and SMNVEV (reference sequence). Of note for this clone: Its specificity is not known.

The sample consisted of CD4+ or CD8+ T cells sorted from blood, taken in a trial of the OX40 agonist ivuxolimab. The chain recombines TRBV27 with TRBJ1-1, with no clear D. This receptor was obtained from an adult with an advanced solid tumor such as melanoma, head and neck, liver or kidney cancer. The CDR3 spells CASSLLLPDTEAFF. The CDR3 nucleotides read TGTGCCAGCAGTTTACTTCTCCCAGACACTGAAGCTTTCTTT.